These 11 T cell receptor beta chains were all obtained from the same sample, sequenced in a study of kidney transplant recipient with SARS-CoV-2 infection. TCRdb recomputed calls from the reads with MiXCR, one row per CDR3 protein. The sample lists approximately 250,000 distinct CDR3 sequences, around 30% seen once, with 7% to 8% in the top ten. Sample: a blood sample, taken at baseline and between days 110 and 120 from a kidney transplant recipient. All receptors derive from a male patient between 25 and 39 years old who had COVID-19 and was a kidney transplant recipient. Part of the T cells may come from the graft donor.

This clonotype was seen ten or more times. This chain connects TRBV18 to TRBJ2-2; TRBD2 might be the D (5 bases). V was pared by 3 bases and J by 1 base, with 9 bases between. The CDR3 sequence is 15 residues long. The V gene's germline CDR1 is KGHSH and CDR2 LQKENI. DNA of the CDR3: TGTGCCAGCTCACCTCCCGGGAAGAACACCGGGGAGCTGTTTTTT. Translated, it gives CASSPPGKNTGELFF.

The chain employs TRBV6-2 or TRBV6-3 and TRBJ2-6, with D hard to call. CDR1 and CDR2 from the germline V gene are MNHEY and SVGEGT. V was cut by 3 bases and J by 5 bases, with 23 bases left in between. This CDR3 region has 19 residues. CDR3 sequence: CASSYVSLHRQSRANVLTF. The CDR3 DNA is TGTGCCAGCAGTTATGTGAGTCTGCATCGACAAAGTCGGGCCAACGTCCTGACTTTC.

The table lists this clonotype with many counts. The V gene is TRBV6-6, the J gene TRBJ1-1; D not resolved. Per germline, CDR1 MNHNY and CDR2 SVGAGI (reference sequence). Trimming removed 2 bases from V and 5 bases from J, with 9 bases in between. This CDR3 comprises 13 residues. CDR3 amino acids: CASSYEVYTEAFF. The CDR3 DNA follows: TGTGCCAGCAGTTACGAGGTCTATACTGAAGCTTTCTTT.

This clonotype was seen repeatedly, ten times or more. This sequence joins TRBV19 and TRBJ2-1; 7 nucleotides align to TRBD1. This CDR3 has 14 amino acids. V was pared by 10 bases and J by 3 bases, with 9 bases of the junction left unmatched. From germline, CDR1 is LNHDA and CDR2 SQIVND (reference sequence). CDR3 in amino acids: CATGRGTDYNEQFF. The CDR3 coding sequence is TGTGCCACCGGCCGAGGGACAGACTACAATGAGCAGTTCTTC. The whole variable domain, filled in from reference TRBV19 and TRBJ2-1, reads DGGITQSPKYLFRKEGQNVTLSCEQNLNHDAMYWYRQDPGQGLRLIYYSQIVNDFQKGDIAEGYSVSREKKESFPLTVTSAQKNPTAFYLCATGRGTDYNEQFFGPGTRLTVL.

This clonotype was seen only a few times. CDR3 protein: CASSRGTSGMNEQFF. CDR3 coding DNA: TGTGCCAGCAGCCGCGGGACTAGCGGGATGAATGAGCAGTTCTTC. J is TRBJ2-1 and V is TRBV5-8, with 13 nucleotides matching TRBD2. CDR1 and CDR2 (germline): SGHTS, YDEGEE. V was pared by 4 bases and J by 7 bases, with 5 bases of the junction left unmatched. The CDR3 runs 15 residues.

This clonotype was detected only a few times. The V and J genes are TRBV24-1 and TRBJ2-5; 7 nucleotides line up with TRBD1. The germline V gene encodes CDR1 KGHDR and CDR2 SFDVKD. The trim removed 5 bases at V and 7 bases at J, leaving 6 bases unmatched. CDR3 length: 13 residues. The CDR3 region is CATSGDRSGTQYF. CDR3 coding DNA: TGTGCCACCAGTGGGGACAGATCGGGGACCCAGTACTTC.

The chain uses TRBV9 and TRBJ1-2; D remains ambiguous. The CDR3 covers 16 residues. V lost 7 bases and J lost 4, with 23 bases in between. The germline V gene encodes CDR1 SGDLS and CDR2 YYNGEE. CDR3 in amino acids: CASSVRCSRKTYGYTF. The CDR3 DNA follows: TGTGCCAGCTCAGTACGGTGCTCAAGAAAGACCTATGGCTACACCTTC.

This clonotype was recorded many times. This rearrangement joins TRBV25-1 to TRBJ2-4; 7 bases are shared with TRBD1. The CDR3 loop spans 16 amino acids. The germline V gene has CDR1 MGHDK and CDR2 SYGVNS. V was pared by 4 bases and J by 6 bases, with 12 bases of the junction left unmatched. The CDR3 region has the DNA TGTGCCAGCAGTGGAACTTGGACAGGTAGCAGAAACATTCAGTACTTC. As protein: CASSGTWTGSRNIQYF. The full variable domain, in which reference TRBV25-1 and TRBJ2-4 provide the parts outside the CDR3, is EADIYQTPRYLVIGTGKKITLECSQTMGHDKMYWYQQDPGMELHLIHYSYGVNSTEKGDLSSESTVSRIRTEHFPLTLESARPSHTSQYLCASSGTWTGSRNIQYFGAGTRLSVL.

Remarks on this clonotype: With a much larger clone just one base away, this may be a read error. The chain is built from TRBV4-1 and TRBJ1-5; 7 nucleotides line up with TRBD1. The CDR3 has 14 amino acids. Germline values: CDR1 MGHRA, CDR2 YSYEKL. Germline trimming cut 7 bases from V and 5 bases from J; bases unmatched to any gene: 8. This CDR3 reads CASNPGGGDQPQHF. DNA of the CDR3: TGCGCCAGCAACCCAGGGGGAGGGGATCAGCCCCAGCATTTT.

On this clonotype itself: This may arise from a read error, as a much more abundant clone is one base away. The chain combines TRBV10-2 with TRBJ2-5, with TRBD1 matching 8 bases. The J call may not be correct, given that the DNA end is closer to TRBJ2-7. This CDR3 comprises 13 residues. Germline-derived CDR1 and CDR2 are WSHSY and SAAADI. The CDR3 sequence: CSSRMGQVNEQYF. In nucleotides, the CDR3 is TGCTCCAGCAGAATGGGACAGGTAAACGAGCAGTACTTC.

Concerning this clonotype: Being one base from a much bigger clone, this may be a read error. The J gene is TRBJ2-6, the V gene TRBV5-2. TRBV5-2 has pseudogene status. The CDR3 has 18 amino acids. CDR3: CASNRRESTQSRANVPTF. The CDR3, as DNA: TGTGCCAGCAACAGAAGAGAGAGTACACAAAGTCGGGCCAACGTCCCGACTTTC.